This T cell receptor (beta chain) was captured by sequencing in a study of shared T cell receptors in the human thymus. The table came from immunoSEQ multiplex PCR; TCRdb's copy has only in-frame clones and leaves some out. The sample contains roughly 700,000 clones, approximately 90% of which appear only once. From germline, CDR1 is MGHRA and CDR2 YSYEKL. The CDR3 sequence is 15 residues long. Trimming left V 2 bases short and J 0 bases short, with 10 bases between. The same sample was also used in a study of human thymus T cells. That source notes: The study used thymus tissue resected during corrective heart surgery. Gene usage (both V and J) appeared biased in thymic and blood repertoires.

This receptor was obtained from a boy in the first two years of life with a congenital heart defect. The chain combines TRBV4-1 with TRBJ1-2; D may be TRBD1 (5 bases). Sequenced input: thymocytes. CDR3 sequence reads: CASSQLDRPNYGYTF. CDR3 sequence (DNA): TGCGCCAGCAGCCAACTCGACAGACCTAACTATGGCTACACCTTC.